Given below is one T cell receptor (beta chain) in context. Antigen: not known. The record originates from a study of Graves' ophthalmopathy and Graves' hyperthyroidism. The wider study: Peripheral blood sampling occurred at initial diagnosis, before any treatment.

Study conclusions and caveats: The study's model predicted ophthalmopathy progression at about 68% sensitivity and 72.22% specificity.

RNA transcripts provided the template for amplifying TCR beta CDR3 regions. HTBI primers served in a first-round RT-PCR, which a second-round multiplex PCR followed. MiXCR was run by TCRdb on the multiplex PCR reads, yielding one entry per CDR3 protein. The data hold 740,000 or so distinct CDR3 sequences, with 40% observed a single time. Symptoms, serum thyroxine and TRAb, thyroid ultrasound, and orbital computed tomography formed the diagnostic basis. The CDR3 sequence is 14 residues long. V lost 3 bases and J lost 3, with 15 bases in between. The V gene's germline CDR1 is SQVTM and CDR2 ANQGSEA. This rearrangement joins TRBV29-1 to TRBJ2-7, with D perhaps matching TRBD2 (6 bases). Sequences were obtained from peripheral blood. The receptor comes from an adult man with Graves' ophthalmopathy. The CDR3 bases are TGCAGCGTTGAGGACCGGGACTCTCTCTACGAGCAGTACTTC. It specifies CSVEDRDSLYEQYF.